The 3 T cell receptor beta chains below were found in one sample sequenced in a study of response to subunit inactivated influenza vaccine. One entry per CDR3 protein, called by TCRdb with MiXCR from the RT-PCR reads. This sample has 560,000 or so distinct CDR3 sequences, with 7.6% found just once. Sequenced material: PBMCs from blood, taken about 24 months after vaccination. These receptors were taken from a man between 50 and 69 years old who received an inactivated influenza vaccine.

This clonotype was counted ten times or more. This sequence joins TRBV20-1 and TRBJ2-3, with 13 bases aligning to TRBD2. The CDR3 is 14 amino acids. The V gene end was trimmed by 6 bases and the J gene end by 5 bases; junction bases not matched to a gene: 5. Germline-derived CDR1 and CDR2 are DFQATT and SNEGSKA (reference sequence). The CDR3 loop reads CSAPTSGGLDTQYF. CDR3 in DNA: TGCAGTGCACCGACTAGCGGGGGGTTAGATACGCAGTATTTT.

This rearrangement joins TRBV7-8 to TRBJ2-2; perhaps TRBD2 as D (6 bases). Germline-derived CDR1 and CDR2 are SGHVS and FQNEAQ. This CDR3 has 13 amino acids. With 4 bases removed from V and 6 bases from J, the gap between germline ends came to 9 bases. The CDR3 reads CASSYGLPGELFF. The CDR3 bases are TGTGCCAGCAGCTACGGACTACCCGGGGAGCTGTTTTTT.

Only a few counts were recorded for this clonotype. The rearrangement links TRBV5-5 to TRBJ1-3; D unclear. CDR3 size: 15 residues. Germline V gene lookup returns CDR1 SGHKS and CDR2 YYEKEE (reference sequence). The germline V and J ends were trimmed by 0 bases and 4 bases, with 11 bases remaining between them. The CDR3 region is CASSLGAALGNTIYF. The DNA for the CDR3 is TGTGCCAGCAGCTTGGGAGCAGCTCTCGGAAACACCATATATTTT.